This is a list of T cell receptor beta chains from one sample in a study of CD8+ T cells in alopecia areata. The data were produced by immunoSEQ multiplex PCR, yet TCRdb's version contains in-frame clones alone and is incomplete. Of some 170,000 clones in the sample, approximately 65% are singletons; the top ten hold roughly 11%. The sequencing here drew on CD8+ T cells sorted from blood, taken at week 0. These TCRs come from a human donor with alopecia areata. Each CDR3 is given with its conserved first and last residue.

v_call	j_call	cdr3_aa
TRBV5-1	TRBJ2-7	CASSLGASYEQYF
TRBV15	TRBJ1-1	CATSRVDQNTEAFF
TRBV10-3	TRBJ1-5	CAISESGQGLNQPQHF
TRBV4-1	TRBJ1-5	CASSQTGGSNQPQHF
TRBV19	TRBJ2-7	CASSIEASGGYEQYF
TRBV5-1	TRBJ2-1	CASSLAGYYEQFF
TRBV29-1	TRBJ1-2	CSVEEGRGTRRDNYGYTF
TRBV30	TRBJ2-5	CANRRVDGIETQYF
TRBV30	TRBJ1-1	CAWTGDRTLNTEAFF
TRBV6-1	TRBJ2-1	CASSDLTYNEQFF
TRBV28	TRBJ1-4	CATMPTPNEKLFF
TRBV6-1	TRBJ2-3	CASTGSPGADTQYF
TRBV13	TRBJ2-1	CASSPEGRSSYNEQFF
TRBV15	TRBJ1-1	CATSTDRGRTEAFF
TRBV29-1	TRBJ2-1	CSVGEYNEQFF
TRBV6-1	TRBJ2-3	CASTPRAADTQYF
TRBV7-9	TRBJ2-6	CASSSGSGANVLTF
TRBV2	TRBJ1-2	CASSEVYTF
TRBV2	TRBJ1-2	CARWGKGVFDGYTF
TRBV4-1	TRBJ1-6	CASRPEGSPLHF
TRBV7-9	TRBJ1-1	CASSHEGRTEAFF
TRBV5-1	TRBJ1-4	CASSLQGWINEKLFF
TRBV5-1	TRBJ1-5	CASSLDGVEPQHF
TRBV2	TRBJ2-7	CASSVRQGSEQYF
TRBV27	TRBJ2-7	CASSPTWTPREQYF
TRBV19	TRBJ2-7	CASSIGLAGSNEQYF